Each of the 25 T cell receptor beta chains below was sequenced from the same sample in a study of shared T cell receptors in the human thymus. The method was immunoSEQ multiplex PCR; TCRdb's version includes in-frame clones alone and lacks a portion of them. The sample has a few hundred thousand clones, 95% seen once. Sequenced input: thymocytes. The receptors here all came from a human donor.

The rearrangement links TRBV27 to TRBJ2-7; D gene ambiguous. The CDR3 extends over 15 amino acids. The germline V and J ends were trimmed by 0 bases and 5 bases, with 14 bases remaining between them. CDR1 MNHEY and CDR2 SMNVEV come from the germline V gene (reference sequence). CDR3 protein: CASSLSAYPLDEQYF. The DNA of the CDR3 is TGTGCCAGCAGTTTATCGGCCTATCCTCTAGACGAGCAGTACTTC.

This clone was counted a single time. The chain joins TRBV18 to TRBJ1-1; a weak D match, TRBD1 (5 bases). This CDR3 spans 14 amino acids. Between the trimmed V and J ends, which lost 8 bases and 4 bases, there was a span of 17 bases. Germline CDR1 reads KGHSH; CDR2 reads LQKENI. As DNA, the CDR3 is TGTGCCAGCGCACTCAGGGCGCGTGCCACTGAAGCTTTCTTT. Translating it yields CASALRARATEAFF.

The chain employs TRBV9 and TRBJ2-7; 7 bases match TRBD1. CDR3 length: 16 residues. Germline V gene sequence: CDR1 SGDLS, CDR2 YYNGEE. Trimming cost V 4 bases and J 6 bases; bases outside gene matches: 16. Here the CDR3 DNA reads TGTGCCAGCAGCCCCGAGGGCCGGACAGGTGAGGGCGAGCAGTACTTC. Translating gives CASSPEGRTGEGEQYF.

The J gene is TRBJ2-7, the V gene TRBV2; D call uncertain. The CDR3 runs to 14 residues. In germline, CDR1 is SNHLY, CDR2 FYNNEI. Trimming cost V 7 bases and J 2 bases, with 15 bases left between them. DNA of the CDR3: TGTGCCAGCATTTGGTATCACCTAACCTACGAGCAGTACTTC. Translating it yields CASIWYHLTYEQYF. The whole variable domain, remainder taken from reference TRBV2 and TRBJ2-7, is EPEVTQTPSHQVTQMGQEVILRCVPISNHLYFYWYRQILGQKVEFLVSFYNNEISEKSEIFDDQFSVERPDGSNFTLKIRSTKLEDSAMYFCASIWYHLTYEQYFGPGTRLTVT.

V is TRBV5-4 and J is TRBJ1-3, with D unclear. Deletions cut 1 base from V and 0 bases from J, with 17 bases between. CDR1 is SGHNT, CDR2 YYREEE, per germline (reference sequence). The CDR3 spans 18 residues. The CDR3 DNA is TGTGCCAGCAGCTTGAGGCTTTCCGGTGGTAGCTCTGGAAACACCATATATTTT. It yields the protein CASSLRLSGGSSGNTIYF.

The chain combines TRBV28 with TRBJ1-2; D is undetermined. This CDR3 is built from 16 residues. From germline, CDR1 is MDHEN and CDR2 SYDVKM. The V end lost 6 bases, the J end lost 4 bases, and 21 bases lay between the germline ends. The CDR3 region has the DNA TGTGCCAGCAGGCCCCAGGAGTCAACTGCTAGCTATGGCTACACCTTC. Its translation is CASRPQESTASYGYTF.

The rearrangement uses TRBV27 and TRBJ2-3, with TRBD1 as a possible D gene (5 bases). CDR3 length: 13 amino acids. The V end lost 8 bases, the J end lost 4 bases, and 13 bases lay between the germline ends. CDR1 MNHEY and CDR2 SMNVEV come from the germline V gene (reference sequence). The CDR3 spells CASPWGGADTQYF. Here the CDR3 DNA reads TGTGCCAGCCCATGGGGCGGCGCAGATACGCAGTATTTT.

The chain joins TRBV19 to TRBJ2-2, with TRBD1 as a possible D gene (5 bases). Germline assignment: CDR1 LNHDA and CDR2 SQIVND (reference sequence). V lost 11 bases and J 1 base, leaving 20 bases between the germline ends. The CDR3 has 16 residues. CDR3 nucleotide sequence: TGTGCCTCAGTAAGCCTTGGGGCGCGGAACACCGGGGAGCTGTTTTTT. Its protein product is CASVSLGARNTGELFF.

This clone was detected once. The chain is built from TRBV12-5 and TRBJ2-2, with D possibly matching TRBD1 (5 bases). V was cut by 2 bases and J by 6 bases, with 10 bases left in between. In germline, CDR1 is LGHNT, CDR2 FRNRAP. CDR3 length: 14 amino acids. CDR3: CASGLTRDPGELFF. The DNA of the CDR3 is TGTGCTAGTGGTTTGACCAGGGATCCCGGGGAGCTGTTTTTT.

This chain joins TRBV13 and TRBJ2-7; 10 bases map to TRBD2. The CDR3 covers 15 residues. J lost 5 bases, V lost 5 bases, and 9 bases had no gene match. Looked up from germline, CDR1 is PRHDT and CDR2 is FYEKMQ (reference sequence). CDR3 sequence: CASSPGAGGPHEQYF. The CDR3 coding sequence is TGTGCCAGCAGCCCAGGAGCGGGAGGGCCACACGAGCAGTACTTC. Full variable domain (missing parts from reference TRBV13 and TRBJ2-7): AAGVIQSPRHLIKEKRETATLKCYPIPRHDTVYWYQQGPGQDPQFLISFYEKMQSDKGSIPDRFSAQQFSDYHSELNMSSLELGDSALYFCASSPGAGGPHEQYFGPGTRLTVT.

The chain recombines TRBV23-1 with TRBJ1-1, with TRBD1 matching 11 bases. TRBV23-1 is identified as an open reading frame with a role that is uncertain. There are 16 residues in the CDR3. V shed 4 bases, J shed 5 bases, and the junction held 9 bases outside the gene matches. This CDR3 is CASSRGQGARGTEAFF. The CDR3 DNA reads TGCGCCAGCAGTCGAGGACAGGGGGCGCGGGGTACTGAAGCTTTCTTT.

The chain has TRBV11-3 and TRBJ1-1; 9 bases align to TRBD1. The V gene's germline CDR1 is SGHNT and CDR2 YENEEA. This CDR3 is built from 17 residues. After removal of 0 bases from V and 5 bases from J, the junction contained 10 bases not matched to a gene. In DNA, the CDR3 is TGTGCCAGCAGCTTAGATCGCCCAGGGACAGGGCGAACTGAAGCTTTCTTT. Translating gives CASSLDRPGTGRTEAFF.

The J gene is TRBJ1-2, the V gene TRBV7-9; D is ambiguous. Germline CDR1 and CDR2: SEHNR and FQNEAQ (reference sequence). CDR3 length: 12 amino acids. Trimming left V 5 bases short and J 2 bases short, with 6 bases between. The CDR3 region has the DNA TGTGCCAGCAGCGGGTGGAACTATGGCTACACCTTC. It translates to CASSGWNYGYTF.

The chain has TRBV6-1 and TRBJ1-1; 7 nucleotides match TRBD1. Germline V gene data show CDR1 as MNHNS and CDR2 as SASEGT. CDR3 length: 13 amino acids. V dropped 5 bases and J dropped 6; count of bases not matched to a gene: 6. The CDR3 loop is CASSWDSNSEAFF. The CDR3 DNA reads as TGTGCCAGCAGTTGGGACAGCAACTCTGAAGCTTTCTTT.

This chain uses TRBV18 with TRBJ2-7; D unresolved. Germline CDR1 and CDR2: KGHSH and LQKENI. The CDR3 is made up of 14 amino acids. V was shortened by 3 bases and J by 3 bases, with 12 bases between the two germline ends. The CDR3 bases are TGTGCCAGCTCACCGTGGTCGGCTAACTACGAGCAGTACTTC. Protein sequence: CASSPWSANYEQYF.

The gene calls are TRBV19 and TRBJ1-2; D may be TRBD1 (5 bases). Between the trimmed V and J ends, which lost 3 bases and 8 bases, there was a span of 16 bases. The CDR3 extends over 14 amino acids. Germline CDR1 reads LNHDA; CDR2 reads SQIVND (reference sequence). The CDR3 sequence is CASSIKRGEAGYTF. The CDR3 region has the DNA TGTGCCAGTAGTATTAAAAGAGGGGAGGCGGGCTACACCTTC.

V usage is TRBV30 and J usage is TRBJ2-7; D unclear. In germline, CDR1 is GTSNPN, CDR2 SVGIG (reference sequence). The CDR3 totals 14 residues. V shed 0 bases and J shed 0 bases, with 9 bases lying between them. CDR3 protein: CAWSVASSSYEQYF. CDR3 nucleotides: TGTGCCTGGAGTGTAGCCAGTAGCTCCTACGAGCAGTACTTC.

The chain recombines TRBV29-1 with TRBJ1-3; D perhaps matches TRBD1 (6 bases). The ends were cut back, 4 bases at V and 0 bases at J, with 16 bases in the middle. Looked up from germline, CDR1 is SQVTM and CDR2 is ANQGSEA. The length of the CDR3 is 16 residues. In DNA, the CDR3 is TGCAGCGTTGCGCGGACAGAGGGGCTCTCTGGAAACACCATATATTTT. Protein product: CSVARTEGLSGNTIYF.

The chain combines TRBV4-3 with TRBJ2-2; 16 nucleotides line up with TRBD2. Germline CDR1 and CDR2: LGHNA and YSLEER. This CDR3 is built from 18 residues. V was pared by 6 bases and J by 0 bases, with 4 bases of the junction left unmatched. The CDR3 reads CASSRGTSGRANTGELFF. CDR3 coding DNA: TGCGCCAGCAGTAGGGGGACTAGCGGGAGGGCGAACACCGGGGAGCTGTTTTTT.

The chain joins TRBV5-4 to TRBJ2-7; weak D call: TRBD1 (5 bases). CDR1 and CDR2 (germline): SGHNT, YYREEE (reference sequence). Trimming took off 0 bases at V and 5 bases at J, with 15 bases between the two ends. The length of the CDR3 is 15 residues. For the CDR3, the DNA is TGTGCCAGCAGCTTGGTGGTGACAGCGTCCCACGAGCAGTACTTC. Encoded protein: CASSLVVTASHEQYF.

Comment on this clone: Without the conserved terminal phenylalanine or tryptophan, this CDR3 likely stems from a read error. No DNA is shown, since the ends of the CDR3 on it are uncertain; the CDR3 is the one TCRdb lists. The CDR3 region is CSATRGSSV. The rearrangement uses TRBV20-1 and TRBJ1-2. Germline V CDR1 and CDR2: DFQATT, SNEGSKA (reference sequence). The CDR3 length is 9 residues, termini included.

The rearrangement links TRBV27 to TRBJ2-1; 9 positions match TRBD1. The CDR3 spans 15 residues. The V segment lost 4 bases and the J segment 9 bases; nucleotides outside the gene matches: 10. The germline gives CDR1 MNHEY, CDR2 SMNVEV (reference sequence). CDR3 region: CASSWEQGALGEQFF. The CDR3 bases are TGTGCCAGCAGTTGGGAACAGGGGGCACTTGGTGAGCAGTTCTTC.

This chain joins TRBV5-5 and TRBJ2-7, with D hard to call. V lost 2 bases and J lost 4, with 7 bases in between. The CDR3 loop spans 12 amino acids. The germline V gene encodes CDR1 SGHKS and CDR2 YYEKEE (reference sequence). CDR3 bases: TGTGCCAGCAGCTTTTGGGAATACGAGCAGTACTTC. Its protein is CASSFWEYEQYF.

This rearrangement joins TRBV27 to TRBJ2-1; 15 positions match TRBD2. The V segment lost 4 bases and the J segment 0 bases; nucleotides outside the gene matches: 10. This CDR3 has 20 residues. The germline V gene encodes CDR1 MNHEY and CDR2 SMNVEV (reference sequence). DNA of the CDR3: TGTGCCAGCAGTTCCCGGGGACTAGCGGGAGGATTTAGCTCCTACAATGAGCAGTTCTTC. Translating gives CASSSRGLAGGFSSYNEQFF.

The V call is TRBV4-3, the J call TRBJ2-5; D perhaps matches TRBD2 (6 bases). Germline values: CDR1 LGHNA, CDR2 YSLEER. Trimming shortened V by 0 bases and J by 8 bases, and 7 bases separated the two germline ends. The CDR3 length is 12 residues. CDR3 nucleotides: TGCGCCAGCAGCCAAGAGGGGGGAACCCAGTACTTC. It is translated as CASSQEGGTQYF.